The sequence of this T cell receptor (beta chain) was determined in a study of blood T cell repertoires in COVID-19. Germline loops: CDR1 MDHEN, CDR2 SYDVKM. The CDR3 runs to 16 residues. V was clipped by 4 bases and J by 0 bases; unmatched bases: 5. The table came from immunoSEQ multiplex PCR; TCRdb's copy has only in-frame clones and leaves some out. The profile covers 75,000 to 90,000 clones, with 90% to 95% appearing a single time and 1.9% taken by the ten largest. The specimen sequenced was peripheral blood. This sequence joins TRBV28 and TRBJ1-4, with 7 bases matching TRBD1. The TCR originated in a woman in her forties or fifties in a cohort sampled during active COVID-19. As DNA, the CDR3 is TGTGCCAGCAGTTATGACAGGGTTGCAACTAATGAAAAACTGTTTTTT. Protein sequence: CASSYDRVATNEKLFF.